This T cell receptor (beta chain) is from a study of cytomegalovirus exposure and HLA in healthy donors. Generated by immunoSEQ multiplex PCR, the TCRdb table keeps only in-frame clones and is missing some. The sample lists 300,000 to 350,000 clones, approximately 85% seen once, with around 0.96% in the top ten. The V gene lost 11 bases and the J gene lost 5 bases, with 16 bases spanning the gap. Germline V CDR1 and CDR2: MNHEY, SMNVEV (reference sequence). This CDR3 contains 12 residues. Sequenced: PBMCs. The rearrangement uses TRBV27 and TRBJ2-7; D might be TRBD2 (7 bases). This TCR derives from a young man in good health and CMV-seronegative. The CDR3 loop reads CAVLGGLDEQYF. CDR3 DNA sequence: TGTGCCGTTCTGGGGGGGCTGGACGAGCAGTACTTC.